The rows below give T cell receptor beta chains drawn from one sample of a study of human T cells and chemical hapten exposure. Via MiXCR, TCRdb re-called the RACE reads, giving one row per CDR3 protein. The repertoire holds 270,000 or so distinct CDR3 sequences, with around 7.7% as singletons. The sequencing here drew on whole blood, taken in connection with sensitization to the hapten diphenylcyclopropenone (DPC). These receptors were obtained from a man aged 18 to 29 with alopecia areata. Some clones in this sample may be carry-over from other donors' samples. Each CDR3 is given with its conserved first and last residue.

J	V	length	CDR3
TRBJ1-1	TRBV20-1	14	CSAVLQFQSTEAFF
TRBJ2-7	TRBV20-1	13	CSAETEWEDEQYF
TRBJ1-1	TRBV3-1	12	CASSRANTEAFF
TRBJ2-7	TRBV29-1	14	CSVEGAGGIYEQYF
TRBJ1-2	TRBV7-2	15	CASSLGAGANYGYTF
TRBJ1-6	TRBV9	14	CASSVLGFNSPLHF
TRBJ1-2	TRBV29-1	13	CSVKQNPNYGYTF
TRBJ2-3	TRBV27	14	CASMRVSGTDTQYF
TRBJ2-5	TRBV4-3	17	CASSQDPAGGPLKTQYF
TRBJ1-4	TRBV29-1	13	CSVSGTVEKKLFF
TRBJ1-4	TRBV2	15	CASTGSQRGFAKLFF
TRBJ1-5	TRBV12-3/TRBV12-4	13	CASSLGTNQPQHF
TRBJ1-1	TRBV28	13	CASSLSEMMEAFF
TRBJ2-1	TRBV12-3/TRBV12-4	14	CASNRGFSYNEQFF
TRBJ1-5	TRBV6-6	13	CASTGSLNQPQHF
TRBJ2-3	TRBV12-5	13	CASGKLAGDTQYF
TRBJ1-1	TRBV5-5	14	CASSLERGNTEAFF
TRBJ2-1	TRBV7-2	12	CASSLWGNEQFF
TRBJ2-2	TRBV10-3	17	CAISESKRWVNTGELFF
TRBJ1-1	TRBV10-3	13	CATGRLENTEAFF
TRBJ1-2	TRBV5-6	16	CASSLFGPGQGYGYTF
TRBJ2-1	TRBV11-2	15	CASSLTPSGQGTQFF
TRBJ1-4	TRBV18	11	CASSPPEKLFF
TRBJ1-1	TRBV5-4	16	CASSPGTGRVVAEAFF
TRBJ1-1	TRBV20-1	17	CSARVAGRLKMNTEAFF
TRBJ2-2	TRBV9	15	CASSPDGPNTGELFF
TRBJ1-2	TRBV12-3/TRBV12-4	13	CASSLGSLYGYTF
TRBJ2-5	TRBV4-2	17	CASSPGTSGGIQETQYF
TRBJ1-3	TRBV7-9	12	CASDRGRHTIYF
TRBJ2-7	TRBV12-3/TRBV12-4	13	CASSWTRSYEQYF
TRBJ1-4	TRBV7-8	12	CASSPLGEELFF
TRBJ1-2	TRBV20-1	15	CSARGRDRSNYGYTF
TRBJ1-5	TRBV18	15	CASSPGQGSNQPQHF
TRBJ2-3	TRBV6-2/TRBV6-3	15	CASSDGGRVIDTQYF
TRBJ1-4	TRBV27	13	CASSLTSGEKLFF
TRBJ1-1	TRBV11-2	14	CASSRPTGDTEAFF
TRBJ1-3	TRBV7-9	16	CASSLATGLSGNTIYF
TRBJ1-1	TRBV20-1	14	CSASTENMNTEAFF
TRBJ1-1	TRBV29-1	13	CSVMEPRNTEAFF
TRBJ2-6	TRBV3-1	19	CASSSQPGRWNSGANVLTF